These 21 T cell receptor beta chains came from one sample sequenced in a study of metastatic and nonmetastatic thyroid tumors (dated by TCRdb to the early 2020s). No patient had received any treatment before thyroid surgery. Preparation of the library involved PCR. The instrument was an Illumina HiSeq 4000. TCRdb reran the public reads through fastp at Q25 and MiXCR, keeping productive beta chains. The sample has about 15,000 clones on record, 20% to 30% of them singletons. Clones ranked in the top ten supply 7.7% of the sample. The sample taken for sequencing was tumor tissue. These receptors came from a female donor with papillary thyroid cancer or a benign thyroid nodule (not recorded which). Some clones in this sample may be carry-over from other donors' samples.

The chain combines TRBV12-3 or TRBV12-4 with TRBJ1-6, with a possible D match to TRBD1 (6 bases). The CDR3 length is 14 residues. The V end lost 10 bases, the J end lost 0 bases, and 10 bases lay between the germline ends. The CDR3 reads CANRVSSYNSPLHF. The CDR3 DNA follows: TGTGCCAACAGGGTCAGCTCCTATAATTCACCCCTCCACTTT.

This clone was counted only a few times. A single base separates this from a much larger clone, so it may be a read error. The chain links TRBV15 to TRBJ2-3, with TRBD2 as a possible D gene (5 bases). The V end was cut by 0 bases, the J end by 0 bases, with 13 bases between. CDR3 length: 17 amino acids. Germline values: CDR1 LNHNV, CDR2 YYDKDF (reference sequence). CDR3 nucleotides: TGTGCCACCAGCAGAGACTGGAAGGACTCTAGCACAGATACGCAGTATTTT. Protein: CATSRDWKDSSTDTQYF.

Many counts were recorded for this clone. Since a much larger clone is just one base distant, this may be a read error. The chain combines TRBV6-1 with TRBJ2-3, with 7 bases that match TRBD2. The germline gives CDR1 MNHNS, CDR2 SASEGT. J lost 2 bases, V lost 8 bases, and 10 bases had no gene match. The CDR3 extends over 15 amino acids. The CDR3 nucleotides read TGTGCCAGCGGAATACTAGCGTTGGCCACAGATACGCAGTATTTT. As protein: CASGILALATDTQYF.

This clone is medium-sized. V gene TRBV20-1 combines with J gene TRBJ1-5; D gene ambiguous. Germline assignment: CDR1 DFQATT and CDR2 SNEGSKA (reference sequence). V lost 5 bases to trimming and J lost 4 bases, with 30 bases between them. The CDR3 contains 19 residues. Here the CDR3 reads CSASKREKINELKNQPQHF. The CDR3 DNA reads TGCAGTGCTTCCAAGCGAGAAAAGATCAACGAACTGAAAAATCAGCCCCAGCATTTT.

To note about this clone: The germline gene is not matched at one end of the junction; a read error may be the cause. The V call is TRBV6-1, the J call TRBJ2-1; D possibly corresponds to TRBD2 (5 bases). This CDR3 has 15 amino acids. The germline gives CDR1 MNHNS, CDR2 SASEGT. In DNA form, the CDR3 reads TGTGCCAGCATAAAAGGACTCAGTACCTTCGGGGAGCAGCTCTTC. Translating gives CASIKGLSTFGEQLF.

This clone was detected ten times or more. The chain links TRBV11-2 to TRBJ2-5, with D unresolved. This CDR3 comprises 13 residues. From germline, CDR1 is SGHAT and CDR2 FQNNGV. V lost 6 bases, J lost 4 bases, and 12 bases lay in between. The CDR3 protein is CASRPRVTETQYF. CDR3 bases: TGTGCCAGCAGGCCTAGGGTTACAGAGACCCAGTACTTC.

Judged by abundance, this clone is medium-sized. The V gene is TRBV28, the J gene TRBJ2-7, with 9 nucleotides matching TRBD1. After removal of 2 bases from V and 6 bases from J, the junction contained 5 bases not matched to a gene. Germline CDR1 reads MDHEN; CDR2 reads SYDVKM. This CDR3 region has 14 residues. Here the CDR3 reads CASSLRTGVGEQYF. The CDR3 DNA is TGTGCCAGCAGTTTAAGGACAGGGGTGGGCGAGCAGTACTTC.

This clone appeared once. This chain connects TRBV20-1 to TRBJ2-3, with 7 bases identical to TRBD1. Germline lookup yields CDR1 DFQATT and CDR2 SNEGSKA (reference sequence). CDR3 length: 14 residues. Germline trimming cut 0 bases from V and 9 bases from J; bases unmatched to any gene: 9. CDR3 bases: TGCAGTGCTAGAGATGGGTCGGGACAGAGAACGCAGTATTTT. The encoded protein is CSARDGSGQRTQYF.

This clone appeared a few times. CDR3 loop: CASGGQYEQYF. CDR3 DNA sequence: TGTGCCAGCGGGGGACAGTACGAGCAGTACTTC. This chain connects TRBV6-1 to TRBJ2-7; TRBD1 matches at 7 bases. Germline V gene lookup returns CDR1 MNHNS and CDR2 SASEGT. The CDR3 runs 11 residues. V was pared by 8 bases and J by 4 bases, with 2 bases of the junction left unmatched.

The chain is built from TRBV30 and TRBJ1-3, with D uncertain. V lost 2 bases and J 0 bases, leaving 5 bases between the germline ends. Germline lookup yields CDR1 GTSNPN and CDR2 SVGIG (reference sequence). The CDR3 spans 13 residues. Here the CDR3 reads CAWSWGSGNTIYF. The CDR3 DNA is TGTGCCTGGAGTTGGGGCTCTGGAAACACCATATATTTT.

By sample share, this clone is medium-sized (0.01 to 0.1%). CDR3 sequence: CSARGGLAGGQETQYF. Here the CDR3 DNA reads TGCAGTGCTAGAGGCGGACTAGCGGGAGGCCAAGAGACCCAGTACTTC. The chain carries TRBV20-1 and TRBJ2-5; 14 bases map to TRBD2. Germline values: CDR1 DFQATT, CDR2 SNEGSKA (reference sequence). J lost 1 base, V lost 1 base, and 2 bases had no gene match. The CDR3 is 16 amino acids.

This clone was seen more than once but under ten times. The chain couples TRBV12-3 or TRBV12-4 to TRBJ2-1, with 7 bases fitting TRBD2. This CDR3 is built from 16 residues. With 5 bases clipped from V and 7 bases from J, the junction kept 14 bases outside the gene matches. The CDR3 DNA follows: TGTGCCAGCAGTGTAGGACTAGTTAAGGGTAGTAATGAGCAGTTCTTC. Its translation is CASSVGLVKGSNEQFF.

The chain uses TRBV6-1 and TRBJ2-2; D unclear. V dropped 8 bases and J dropped 4 bases, with 8 bases sitting between them. Germline V CDR1 and CDR2: MNHNS, SASEGT. The CDR3 contains 12 residues. As DNA, the CDR3 is TGTGCCAGCCAAGGGCGCACCGGGGAGCTGTTTTTT. This sequence encodes CASQGRTGELFF.

The chain employs TRBV5-1 and TRBJ2-1; D is unresolved. The V end lost 3 bases, the J end lost 1 base, and 8 bases lay between the germline ends. The length of the CDR3 is 14 residues. Germline V gene sequence: CDR1 SGHRS, CDR2 YFSETQ. The CDR3 DNA is TGCGCCAGCAGCTCAGCTAGTTCCTACAATGAGCAGTTCTTC. Protein product: CASSSASSYNEQFF.

This clone showed up just once. The genes are TRBV4-2 and TRBJ2-6; D is ambiguous. Germline V gene data show CDR1 as LGHNA and CDR2 as YNFKEQ. With 1 base removed from V and 0 bases from J, the gap between germline ends came to 7 bases. This CDR3 has 16 amino acids. CDR3 nucleotides: TGTGCCAGCAGCCAAGTATCAGACTCTGGGGCCAACGTCCTGACTTTC. Its translation: CASSQVSDSGANVLTF.

This clone was seen at least ten times. The genes are TRBV5-1 and TRBJ2-5; D gene uncertain. Germline V gene sequence: CDR1 SGHRS, CDR2 YFSETQ. CDR3 length: 15 amino acids. V was pared by 1 base and J by 0 bases, with 10 bases between. The CDR3 protein is CASSLFPEYQETQYF. CDR3 nucleotides: TGCGCCAGCAGCTTGTTTCCTGAGTACCAAGAGACCCAGTACTTC. Complete variable domain (other parts from reference TRBV5-1 and TRBJ2-5): KAGVTQTPRYLIKTRGQQVTLSCSPISGHRSVSWYQQTPGQGLQFLFEYFSETQRNKGNFPGRFSGRQFSNSRSEMNVSTLELGDSALYLCASSLFPEYQETQYFGPGTRLLVL.

This clone was recorded a few times. The chain joins TRBV19 to TRBJ1-1, with 11 bases matching TRBD1. With 5 bases clipped from V and 2 bases from J, the junction kept 4 bases outside the gene matches. The CDR3 is 15 residues long. Germline lookup yields CDR1 LNHDA and CDR2 SQIVND (reference sequence). CDR3 coding DNA: TGTGCCAGTAGTCGGGACAGGGGGACTAACACTGAAGCTTTCTTT. This encodes CASSRDRGTNTEAFF.

The CDR3 protein is CASSWDGSNTEAFF. CDR3 DNA: TGCGCCAGCAGCTGGGACGGATCGAACACTGAAGCTTTCTTT. The gene calls are TRBV5-1 and TRBJ1-1, with a tentative D call TRBD1 (5 bases). The CDR3 contains 14 residues. CDR1 is SGHRS and CDR2 is YFSETQ in the germline V gene. V was shortened by 3 bases and J by 1 base, with 10 bases between the two germline ends.

In its sample, this clone was seen many times. The chain links TRBV5-1 to TRBJ2-3; 9 bases align to TRBD2. The trim removed 0 bases at V and 10 bases at J, leaving 6 bases unmatched. This CDR3 has 14 residues. Germline CDR1 is SGHRS and CDR2 is YFSETQ. The CDR3 nucleotides read TGCGCCAGCAGCTTGGATGTAGCGGGAGTATCGCAGTATTTT. The encoded protein is CASSLDVAGVSQYF. Drawing the rest from reference TRBV5-1 and TRBJ2-3, the complete variable domain is KAGVTQTPRYLIKTRGQQVTLSCSPISGHRSVSWYQQTPGQGLQFLFEYFSETQRNKGNFPGRFSGRQFSNSRSEMNVSTLELGDSALYLCASSLDVAGVSQYFGPGTRLTVL.

Worth noting for this clone: Just one base apart from a much larger clone, this may be a read error. The V call is TRBV5-4, the J call TRBJ2-1; D may be TRBD2 (6 bases). CDR3 size: 15 residues. The V gene's germline CDR1 is SGHNT and CDR2 YYREEE (reference sequence). Trimming shortened V by 0 bases and J by 5 bases, and 12 bases separated the two germline ends. The CDR3 here is CASSLDLARNNEQFF. In DNA, the CDR3 is TGTGCCAGCAGCTTGGATCTAGCGCGTAACAATGAGCAGTTCTTC.

Within the sample, this clone is medium-sized (0.01 to 0.1%). The V gene is TRBV12-3 or TRBV12-4, the J gene TRBJ2-1; 9 bases map to TRBD2. The CDR3 runs 15 residues. Trimming removed 3 bases from V and 7 bases from J; junction bases left unmatched: 7. CDR3 residues: CASSFGLASSNEQFF. The CDR3 region has the DNA TGTGCCAGCAGTTTCGGACTAGCGTCATCGAATGAGCAGTTCTTC.